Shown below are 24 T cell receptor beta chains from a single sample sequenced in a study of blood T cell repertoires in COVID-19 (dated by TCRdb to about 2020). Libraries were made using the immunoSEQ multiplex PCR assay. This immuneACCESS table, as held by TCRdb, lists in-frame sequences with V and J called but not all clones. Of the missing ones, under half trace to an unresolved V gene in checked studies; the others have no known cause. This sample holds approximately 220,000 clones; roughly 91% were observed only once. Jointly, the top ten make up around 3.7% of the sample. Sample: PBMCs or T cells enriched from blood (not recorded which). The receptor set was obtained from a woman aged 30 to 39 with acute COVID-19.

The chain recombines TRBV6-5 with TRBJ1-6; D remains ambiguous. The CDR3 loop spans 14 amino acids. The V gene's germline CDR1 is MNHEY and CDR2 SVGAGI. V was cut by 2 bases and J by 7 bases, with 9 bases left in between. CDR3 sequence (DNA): TGTGCCAGCAGTTACCGGGGAAGAAATTCACCCCTCCACTTT. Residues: CASSYRGRNSPLHF.

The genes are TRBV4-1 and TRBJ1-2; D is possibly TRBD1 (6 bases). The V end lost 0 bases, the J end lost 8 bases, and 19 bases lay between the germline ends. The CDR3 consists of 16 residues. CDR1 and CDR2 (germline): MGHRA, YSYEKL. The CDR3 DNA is TGCGCCAGCAGCCAAGACCCAGGGGCTTATACTATGGGCTACACCTTC. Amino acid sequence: CASSQDPGAYTMGYTF.

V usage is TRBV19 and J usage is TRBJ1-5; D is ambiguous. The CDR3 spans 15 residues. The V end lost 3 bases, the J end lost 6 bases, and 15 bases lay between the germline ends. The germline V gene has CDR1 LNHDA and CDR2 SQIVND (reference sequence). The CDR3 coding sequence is TGTGCCAGTAGTATGATTGGGGAGCCGGGTCAGCCCCAGCATTTT. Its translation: CASSMIGEPGQPQHF.

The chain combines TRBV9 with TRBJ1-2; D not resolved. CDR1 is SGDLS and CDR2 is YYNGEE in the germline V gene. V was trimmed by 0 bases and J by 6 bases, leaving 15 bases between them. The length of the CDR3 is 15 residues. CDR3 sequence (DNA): TGTGCCAGCAGCGTAGTTGAGGTACCTAAAGATGGCTACACCTTC. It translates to CASSVVEVPKDGYTF. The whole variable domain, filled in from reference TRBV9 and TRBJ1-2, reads DSGVTQTPKHLITATGQRVTLRCSPRSGDLSVYWYQQSLDQGLQFLIQYYNGEERAKGNILERFSAQQFPDLHSELNLSSLELGDSALYFCASSVVEVPKDGYTFGSGTRLTVV.

CDR3 in amino acids: CATGISGGGNEQFF. DNA of the CDR3: TGTGCCACCGGAATTAGCGGGGGGGGGAATGAGCAGTTCTTC. The chain has TRBV24-1 and TRBJ2-1, with 11 positions matching TRBD2. Trimming removed 9 bases from V and 7 bases from J; junction bases left unmatched: 7. This CDR3 comprises 14 residues. In germline, CDR1 is KGHDR, CDR2 SFDVKD.

In nucleotides, the CDR3 is TGTGCCAGCAGCTCACAGAGGGGGCTGGGGACCGGGGAGCTGTTTTTT. The encoded protein is CASSSQRGLGTGELFF. This chain links TRBV5-4 with TRBJ2-2; 7 bases fit TRBD1. The CDR3 consists of 16 residues. The germline V gene encodes CDR1 SGHNT and CDR2 YYREEE (reference sequence). Trimming at V came to 3 bases and at J to 5 bases, leaving 10 bases not matched to a gene.

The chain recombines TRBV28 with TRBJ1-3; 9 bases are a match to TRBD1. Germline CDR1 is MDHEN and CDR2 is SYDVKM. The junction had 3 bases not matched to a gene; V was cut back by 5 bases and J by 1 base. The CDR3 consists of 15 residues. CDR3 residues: CASSRGQGSGNTIYF. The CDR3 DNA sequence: TGTGCCAGCAGTCGGGGACAGGGATCTGGAAACACCATATATTTT.

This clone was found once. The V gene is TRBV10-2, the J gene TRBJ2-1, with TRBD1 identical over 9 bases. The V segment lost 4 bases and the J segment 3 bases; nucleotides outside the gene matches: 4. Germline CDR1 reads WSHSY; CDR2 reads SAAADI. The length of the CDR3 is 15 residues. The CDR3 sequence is CASSAGTGFYNEQFF. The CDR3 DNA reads TGCGCCAGCAGTGCCGGGACAGGGTTCTACAATGAGCAGTTCTTC.

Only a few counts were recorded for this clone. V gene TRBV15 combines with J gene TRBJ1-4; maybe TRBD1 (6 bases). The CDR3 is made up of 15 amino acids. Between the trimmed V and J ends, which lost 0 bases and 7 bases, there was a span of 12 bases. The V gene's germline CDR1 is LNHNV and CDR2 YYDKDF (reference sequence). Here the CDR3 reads CATSRDRGSGEKLFF. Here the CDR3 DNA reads TGTGCCACCAGCAGAGACAGGGGTAGTGGTGAAAAACTGTTTTTT.

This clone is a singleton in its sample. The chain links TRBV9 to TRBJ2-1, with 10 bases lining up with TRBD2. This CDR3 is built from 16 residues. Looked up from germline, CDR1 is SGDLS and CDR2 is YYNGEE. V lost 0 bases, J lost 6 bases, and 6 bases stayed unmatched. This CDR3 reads CASSVVSGGLGNEQFF. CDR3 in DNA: TGTGCCAGCAGCGTAGTTAGCGGGGGGTTAGGCAATGAGCAGTTCTTC. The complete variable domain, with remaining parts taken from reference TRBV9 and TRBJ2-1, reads DSGVTQTPKHLITATGQRVTLRCSPRSGDLSVYWYQQSLDQGLQFLIQYYNGEERAKGNILERFSAQQFPDLHSELNLSSLELGDSALYFCASSVVSGGLGNEQFFGPGTRLTVL.

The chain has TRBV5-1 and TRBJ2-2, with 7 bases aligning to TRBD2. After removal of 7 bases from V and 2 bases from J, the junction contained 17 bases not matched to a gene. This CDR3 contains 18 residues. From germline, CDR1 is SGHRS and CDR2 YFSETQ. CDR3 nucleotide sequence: TGCGCCAGCTCGCGGGTAGTAGCGGGTCCTGTCAACACCGGGGAGCTGTTTTTT. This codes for CASSRVVAGPVNTGELFF. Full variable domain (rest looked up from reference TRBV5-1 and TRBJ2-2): KAGVTQTPRYLIKTRGQQVTLSCSPISGHRSVSWYQQTPGQGLQFLFEYFSETQRNKGNFPGRFSGRQFSNSRSEMNVSTLELGDSALYLCASSRVVAGPVNTGELFFGEGSRLTVL.

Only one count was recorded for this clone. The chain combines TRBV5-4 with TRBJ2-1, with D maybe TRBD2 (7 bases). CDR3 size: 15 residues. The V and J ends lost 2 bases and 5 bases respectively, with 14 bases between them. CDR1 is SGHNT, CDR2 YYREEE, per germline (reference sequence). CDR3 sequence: CASSLGGLRDNEQFF. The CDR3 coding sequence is TGTGCCAGCAGCTTAGGGGGACTAAGGGACAATGAGCAGTTCTTC. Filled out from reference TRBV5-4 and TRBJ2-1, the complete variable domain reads ETGVTQSPTHLIKTRGQQVTLRCSSQSGHNTVSWYQQALGQGPQFIFQYYREEENGRGNFPPRFSGLQFPNYSSELNVNALELDDSALYLCASSLGGLRDNEQFFGPGTRLTVL.

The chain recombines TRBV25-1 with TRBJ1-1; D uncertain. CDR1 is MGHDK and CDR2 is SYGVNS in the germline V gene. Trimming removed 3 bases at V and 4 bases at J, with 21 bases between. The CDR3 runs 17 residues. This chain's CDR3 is CASSDNRGARSVTEAFF. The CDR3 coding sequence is TGTGCCAGCAGTGACAACCGCGGTGCCCGATCCGTCACTGAAGCTTTCTTT.

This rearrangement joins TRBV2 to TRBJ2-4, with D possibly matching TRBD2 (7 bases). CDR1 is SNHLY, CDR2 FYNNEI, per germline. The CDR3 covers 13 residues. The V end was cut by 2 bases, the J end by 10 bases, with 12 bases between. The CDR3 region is CASSETGGNIQYF. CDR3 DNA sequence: TGTGCCAGCAGTGAAACGGGGGGCAATATTCAGTACTTC. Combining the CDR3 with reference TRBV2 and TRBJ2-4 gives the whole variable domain EPEVTQTPSHQVTQMGQEVILRCVPISNHLYFYWYRQILGQKVEFLVSFYNNEISEKSEIFDDQFSVERPDGSNFTLKIRSTKLEDSAMYFCASSETGGNIQYFGAGTRLSVL.

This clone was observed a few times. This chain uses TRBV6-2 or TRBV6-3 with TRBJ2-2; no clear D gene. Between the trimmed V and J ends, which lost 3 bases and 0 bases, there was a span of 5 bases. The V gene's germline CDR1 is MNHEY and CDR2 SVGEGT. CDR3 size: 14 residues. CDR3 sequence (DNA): TGTGCCAGCAGTTATACTGCGAACACCGGGGAGCTGTTTTTT. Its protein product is CASSYTANTGELFF.

This CDR3 is CASSPQDKTGNTIYF. CDR3 in DNA: TGTGCCAGTAGTCCCCAGGACAAGACTGGAAACACCATATATTTT. The gene calls are TRBV19 and TRBJ1-3; D possibly corresponds to TRBD1 (5 bases). The CDR3 has 15 amino acids. Trimming removed 5 bases from V and 2 bases from J, with 13 bases in between. From germline, CDR1 is LNHDA and CDR2 SQIVND (reference sequence).

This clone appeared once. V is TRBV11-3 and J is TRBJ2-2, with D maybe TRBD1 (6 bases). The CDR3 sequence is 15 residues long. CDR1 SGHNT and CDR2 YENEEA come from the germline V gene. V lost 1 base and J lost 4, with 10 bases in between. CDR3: CASSLAAGATGELFF. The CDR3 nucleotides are TGTGCCAGCAGCTTAGCGGCAGGGGCCACCGGGGAGCTGTTTTTT.

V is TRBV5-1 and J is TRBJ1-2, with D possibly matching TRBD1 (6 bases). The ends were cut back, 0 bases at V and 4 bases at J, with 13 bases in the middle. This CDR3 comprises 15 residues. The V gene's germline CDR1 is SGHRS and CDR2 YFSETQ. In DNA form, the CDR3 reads TGCGCCAGCAGCTTGGGAACAGGGAGTCCCTATGGCTACACCTTC. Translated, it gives CASSLGTGSPYGYTF.

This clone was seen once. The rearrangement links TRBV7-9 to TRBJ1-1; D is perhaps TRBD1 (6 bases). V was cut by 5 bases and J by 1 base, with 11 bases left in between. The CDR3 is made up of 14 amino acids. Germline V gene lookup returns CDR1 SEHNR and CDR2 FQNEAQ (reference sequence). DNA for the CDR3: TGTGCCAGCAGCCACGGGACACCGAACACTGAAGCTTTCTTT. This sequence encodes CASSHGTPNTEAFF.

CDR3 in amino acids: CASSPAGVGTQYF. The CDR3 DNA reads TGCGCCAGCAGCCCCGCGGGGGTAGGTACGCAGTATTTT. The V gene is TRBV5-1, the J gene TRBJ2-3, with 7 bases identical to TRBD2. The CDR3 is made up of 13 amino acids. The V gene's germline CDR1 is SGHRS and CDR2 YFSETQ. V lost 4 bases and J lost 8; bases outside the gene matches: 7.

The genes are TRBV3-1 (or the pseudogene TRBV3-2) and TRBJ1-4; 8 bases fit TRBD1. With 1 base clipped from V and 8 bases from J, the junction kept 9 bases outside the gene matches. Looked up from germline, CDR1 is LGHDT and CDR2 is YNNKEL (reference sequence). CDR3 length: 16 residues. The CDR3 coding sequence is TGTGCCAGCAGCCAAGTGGGCGGACAGGGAAGGGAAAAACTGTTTTTT. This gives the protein CASSQVGGQGREKLFF.

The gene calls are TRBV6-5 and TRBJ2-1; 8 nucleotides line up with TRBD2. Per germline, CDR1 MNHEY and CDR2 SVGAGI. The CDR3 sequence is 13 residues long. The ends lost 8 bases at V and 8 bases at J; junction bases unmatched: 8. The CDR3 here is CASRTGGAYEQFF. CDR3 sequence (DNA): TGTGCCAGCCGTACCGGGGGGGCCTATGAGCAGTTCTTC.

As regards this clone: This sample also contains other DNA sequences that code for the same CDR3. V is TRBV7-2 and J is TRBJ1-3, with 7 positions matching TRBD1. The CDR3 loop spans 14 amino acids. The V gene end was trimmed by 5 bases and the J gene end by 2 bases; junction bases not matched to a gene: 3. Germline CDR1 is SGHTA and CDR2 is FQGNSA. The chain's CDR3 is CASSLGTAGNTIYF. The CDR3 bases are TGTGCCAGCAGCCTAGGGACAGCTGGAAACACCATATATTTT.

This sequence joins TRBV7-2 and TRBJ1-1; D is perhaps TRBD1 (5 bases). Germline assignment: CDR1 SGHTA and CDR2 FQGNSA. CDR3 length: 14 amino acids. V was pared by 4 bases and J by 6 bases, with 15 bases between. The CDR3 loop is CASSSETVAAEAFF. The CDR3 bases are TGTGCCAGCAGCTCGGAGACAGTGGCCGCTGAAGCTTTCTTT.